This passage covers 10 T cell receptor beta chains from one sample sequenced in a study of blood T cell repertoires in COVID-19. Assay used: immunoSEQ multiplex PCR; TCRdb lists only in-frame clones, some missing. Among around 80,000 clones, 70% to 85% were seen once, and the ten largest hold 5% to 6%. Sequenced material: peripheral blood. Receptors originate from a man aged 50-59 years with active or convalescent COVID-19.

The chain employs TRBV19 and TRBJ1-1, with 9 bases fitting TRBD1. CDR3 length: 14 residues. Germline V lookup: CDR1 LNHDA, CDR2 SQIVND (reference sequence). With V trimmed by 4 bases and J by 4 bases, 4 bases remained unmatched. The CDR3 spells CASSTGQGVTEAFF. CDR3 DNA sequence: TGTGCCAGTAGTACGGGACAGGGAGTCACTGAAGCTTTCTTT.

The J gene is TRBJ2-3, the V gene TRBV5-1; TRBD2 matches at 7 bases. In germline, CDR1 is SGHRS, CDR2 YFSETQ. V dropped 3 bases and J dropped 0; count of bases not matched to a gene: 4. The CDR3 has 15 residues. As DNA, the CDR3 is TGCGCCAGCAGCTCAGCGGGGTCGAGCACAGATACGCAGTATTTT. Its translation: CASSSAGSSTDTQYF. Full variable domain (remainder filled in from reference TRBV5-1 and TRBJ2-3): KAGVTQTPRYLIKTRGQQVTLSCSPISGHRSVSWYQQTPGQGLQFLFEYFSETQRNKGNFPGRFSGRQFSNSRSEMNVSTLELGDSALYLCASSSAGSSTDTQYFGPGTRLTVL.

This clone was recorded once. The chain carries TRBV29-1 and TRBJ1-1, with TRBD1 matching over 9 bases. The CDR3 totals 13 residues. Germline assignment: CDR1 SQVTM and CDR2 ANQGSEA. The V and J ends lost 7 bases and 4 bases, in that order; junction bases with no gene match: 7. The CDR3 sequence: CSAYRGRVTEAFF. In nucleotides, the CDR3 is TGCAGCGCCTACAGGGGGCGGGTCACTGAAGCTTTCTTT.

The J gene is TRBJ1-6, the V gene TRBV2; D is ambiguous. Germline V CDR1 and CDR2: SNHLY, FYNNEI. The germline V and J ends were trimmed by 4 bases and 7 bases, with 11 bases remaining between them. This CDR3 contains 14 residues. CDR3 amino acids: CASSAYGVNSPLHF. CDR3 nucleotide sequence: TGTGCCAGCAGTGCGTACGGGGTAAATTCACCCCTCCACTTT.

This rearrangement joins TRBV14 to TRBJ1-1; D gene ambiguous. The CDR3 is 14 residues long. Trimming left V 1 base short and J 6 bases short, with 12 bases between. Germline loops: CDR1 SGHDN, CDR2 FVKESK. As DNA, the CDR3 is TGTGCCAGCAGCCAAGGACTGTCTATCTCTGAAGCTTTCTTT. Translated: CASSQGLSISEAFF.

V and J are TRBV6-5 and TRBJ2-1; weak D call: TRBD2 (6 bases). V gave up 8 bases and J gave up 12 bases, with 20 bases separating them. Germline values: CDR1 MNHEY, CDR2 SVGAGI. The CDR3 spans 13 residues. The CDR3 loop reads CASRRLESSWQFF. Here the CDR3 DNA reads TGTGCCAGCCGTAGACTAGAAAGCTCGTGGCAGTTCTTC.

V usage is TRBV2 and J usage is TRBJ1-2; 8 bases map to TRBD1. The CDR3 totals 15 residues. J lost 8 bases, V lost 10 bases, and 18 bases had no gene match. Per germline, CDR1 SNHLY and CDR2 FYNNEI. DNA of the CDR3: TGTGCCACCCGAAGACAGGGGCCCCAGGGGGAGGGCTACACCTTC. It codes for CATRRQGPQGEGYTF.

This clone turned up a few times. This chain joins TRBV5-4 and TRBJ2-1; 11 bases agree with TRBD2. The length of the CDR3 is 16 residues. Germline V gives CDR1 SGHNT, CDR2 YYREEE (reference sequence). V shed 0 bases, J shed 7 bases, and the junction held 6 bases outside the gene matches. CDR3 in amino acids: CASSLGTSGGYNEQFF. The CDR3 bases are TGTGCCAGCAGCTTGGGTACTAGCGGGGGATATAATGAGCAGTTCTTC.

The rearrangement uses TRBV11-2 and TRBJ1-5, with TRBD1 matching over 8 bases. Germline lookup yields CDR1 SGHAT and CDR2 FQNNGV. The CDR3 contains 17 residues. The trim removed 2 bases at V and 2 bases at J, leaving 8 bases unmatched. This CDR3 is CASSLFDRGRGNQPQHF. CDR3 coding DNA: TGTGCCAGCAGCTTATTTGACAGGGGAAGAGGCAATCAGCCCCAGCATTTT. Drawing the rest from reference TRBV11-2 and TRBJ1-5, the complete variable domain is EAGVAQSPRYKIIEKRQSVAFWCNPISGHATLYWYQQILGQGPKLLIQFQNNGVVDDSQLPKDRFSAERLKGVDSTLKIQPAKLEDSAVYLCASSLFDRGRGNQPQHFGDGTRLSIL.

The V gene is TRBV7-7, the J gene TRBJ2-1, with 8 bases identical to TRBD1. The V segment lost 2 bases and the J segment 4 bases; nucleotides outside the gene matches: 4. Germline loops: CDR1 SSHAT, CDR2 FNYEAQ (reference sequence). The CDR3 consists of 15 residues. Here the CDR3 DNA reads TGTGCCAGCAGCTTAAGTGGGACAGGATACAATGAGCAGTTCTTC. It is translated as CASSLSGTGYNEQFF.